These 9 T cell receptor beta chains share one sample of origin, sequenced in a study of cytomegalovirus exposure and HLA in healthy donors. PCR employed 60 Vbeta and 13 Jbeta primers. Assay: immunoSEQ multiplex PCR; the TCRdb copy retains only in-frame clones and omits some. The sample has about 210,000 clones, 70% to 90% seen once. The source material was PBMCs. The source is a woman aged 30 to 39 in good health and CMV-seronegative.

This clone was recorded a few times. Other DNA sequences in this sample translate to the same CDR3. The gene calls are TRBV6-5 and TRBJ2-3; 7 bases line up with TRBD1. The CDR3 consists of 14 residues. Germline V gene lookup returns CDR1 MNHEY and CDR2 SVGAGI. The V gene end was trimmed by 6 bases and the J gene end by 1 base; junction bases not matched to a gene: 4. In DNA form, the CDR3 reads TGTGCCAGCAGAACAGACAGGGGCACAGATACGCAGTATTTT. It yields the protein CASRTDRGTDTQYF.

The J gene is TRBJ1-5, the V gene TRBV19, with 7 bases that match TRBD1. The J segment lost 0 bases and the V segment lost 3 bases, leaving 5 bases of the junction unmatched. CDR1 is LNHDA and CDR2 is SQIVND in the germline V gene (reference sequence). The CDR3 loop spans 16 amino acids. CDR3 amino acids: CASSIGDSFSNQPQHF. The DNA for the CDR3 is TGTGCCAGTAGTATTGGGGACAGTTTTAGCAATCAGCCCCAGCATTTT.

In regard to this clone: Mismatch with germline at one junction end may stem from a read error. Other DNA variants within this sample encode the same CDR3. The J gene is TRBJ1-2, the V gene TRBV9, with D unclear. Germline lookup yields CDR1 SGDLS and CDR2 YYNGEE. This CDR3 region has 15 residues. DNA of the CDR3: TGCGCCAGCAGCGTATCAAACAGATTAACTTTTGGCTACACCTTC. Translating gives CASSVSNRLTFGYTF.

The V call is TRBV28, the J call TRBJ1-1, with D maybe TRBD1 (5 bases). The CDR3 runs to 17 residues. Trimming removed 11 bases at V and 0 bases at J, with 25 bases between. Germline CDR1 is MDHEN and CDR2 is SYDVKM. Here the CDR3 reads CAATDKPLDNLNTEAFF. The CDR3, as DNA: TGTGCCGCAACCGACAAACCCTTGGACAACCTGAACACTGAAGCTTTCTTT. Full variable domain (missing parts from reference TRBV28 and TRBJ1-1): DVKVTQSSRYLVKRTGEKVFLECVQDMDHENMFWYRQDPGLGLRLIYFSYDVKMKEKGDIPEGYSVSREKKERFSLILESASTNQTSMYLCAATDKPLDNLNTEAFFGQGTRLTVV.

The chain couples TRBV7-2 to TRBJ2-1; weak D call: TRBD1 (6 bases). The V end lost 5 bases, the J end lost 0 bases, and 11 bases lay between the germline ends. This CDR3 comprises 15 residues. CDR1 is SGHTA, CDR2 FQGNSA, per germline. This chain's CDR3 is CASSRQASSYNEQFF. The CDR3 region has the DNA TGTGCCAGCAGCCGACAGGCTAGCTCCTACAATGAGCAGTTCTTC.

This chain uses TRBV13 with TRBJ1-2; 7 bases line up with TRBD1. CDR1 is PRHDT and CDR2 is FYEKMQ in the germline V gene (reference sequence). The CDR3 has 13 amino acids. With 3 bases clipped from V and 8 bases from J, the junction kept 6 bases outside the gene matches. In DNA form, the CDR3 reads TGTGCCAGCAGCTTCGGGACAGCTGGGGGCTACACCTTC. This sequence encodes CASSFGTAGGYTF.

The genes are TRBV13 and TRBJ1-2; 10 nucleotides agree with TRBD1. CDR1 is PRHDT, CDR2 FYEKMQ, per germline (reference sequence). The trim removed 5 bases at V and 5 bases at J, leaving 8 bases unmatched. CDR3 length: 15 residues. CDR3 loop: CASSPDRGFGYGYTF. In DNA, the CDR3 is TGTGCCAGCAGCCCGGACAGGGGGTTTGGGTATGGCTACACCTTC.

The V gene is TRBV28, the J gene TRBJ2-1, with 11 bases that match TRBD2. In germline, CDR1 is MDHEN, CDR2 SYDVKM. CDR3 length: 14 residues. Trimming took 7 bases from V and 7 from J; bases not matched to a gene: 6. The CDR3 DNA is TGTGCCAGCATAGGGACTAGCGGTCGGAATGAGCAGTTCTTC. As protein: CASIGTSGRNEQFF.

The chain recombines TRBV7-8 with TRBJ1-2; a weak D match, TRBD1 (5 bases). Germline assignment: CDR1 SGHVS and CDR2 FQNEAQ. Trimming took off 5 bases at V and 3 bases at J, with 16 bases between the two ends. There are 15 residues in the CDR3. The CDR3 sequence: CASSPWRGIDYGYTF. CDR3 bases: TGTGCCAGCAGCCCCTGGCGGGGGATTGACTATGGCTACACCTTC.